The 31 T cell receptor beta chains below all came from one sample that was sequenced in a study of cytomegalovirus exposure and HLA in healthy donors. A multiplex PCR was run with 60 Vbeta primers and 13 Jbeta primers. Produced via immunoSEQ multiplex PCR; TCRdb's table is partial and in-frame only. The sample has more than 150,000 clones, more than 75% seen once. The sequencing sample was made of PBMCs. The source is a girl under three years old in good health and CMV-seronegative.

The chain is built from TRBV27 and TRBJ2-1; 7 bases match TRBD2. The junction had 1 base not matched to a gene; V was cut back by 8 bases and J by 3 bases. The CDR3 covers 12 residues. Per germline, CDR1 MNHEY and CDR2 SMNVEV (reference sequence). As DNA, the CDR3 is TGTGCCAGCCGGGACTACTACAATGAGCAGTTCTTC. Residues: CASRDYYNEQFF.

This sequence joins TRBV6-5 and TRBJ1-2; D remains unclear. This CDR3 region has 15 residues. The V and J ends lost 0 bases and 4 bases respectively, with 12 bases between them. CDR1 MNHEY and CDR2 SVGAGI come from the germline V gene. The DNA for the CDR3 is TGTGCCAGCAGTTACTCCGCCTCAGGAAGCTATGGCTACACCTTC. This codes for CASSYSASGSYGYTF.

A few counts support this clone. The rearrangement links TRBV6-1 to TRBJ1-1; 7 nucleotides match TRBD1. The trim removed 6 bases at V and 5 bases at J, leaving 6 bases unmatched. The CDR3 spans 13 residues. Germline assignment: CDR1 MNHNS and CDR2 SASEGT. The CDR3 DNA is TGTGCCAGCAGAGACAGGGTAATAACTGAAGCTTTCTTT. Protein product: CASRDRVITEAFF.

This rearrangement joins TRBV30 to TRBJ1-4; D may be TRBD1 (5 bases). Germline assignment: CDR1 GTSNPN and CDR2 SVGIG (reference sequence). V was trimmed by 1 base and J by 7 bases, leaving 13 bases between them. The CDR3 runs to 14 residues. The CDR3: CAWSGGGVSEKLFF. The CDR3 nucleotides are TGTGCCTGGAGTGGGGGAGGGGTTAGTGAAAAACTGTTTTTT.

The gene calls are TRBV29-1 and TRBJ1-2; D is perhaps TRBD1 (5 bases). Germline CDR1 SQVTM, CDR2 ANQGSEA. The CDR3 runs 10 residues. V was shortened by 7 bases and J by 6 bases, with 9 bases between the two germline ends. In DNA form, the CDR3 reads TGCAGCGCCACAGGCGATGGCTACACCTTC. As protein: CSATGDGYTF.

The V gene is TRBV9, the J gene TRBJ2-1; 9 bases match TRBD1. CDR1 and CDR2 (germline): SGDLS, YYNGEE. Losses at the gene ends were 4 bases for V and 4 bases for J; bases not matched to a gene: 6. This CDR3 has 15 residues. The CDR3 protein is CASSIVGQGYNEQFF. DNA for the CDR3: TGTGCCAGCAGCATAGTAGGACAGGGGTACAATGAGCAGTTCTTC. Full variable domain (missing parts from reference TRBV9 and TRBJ2-1): DSGVTQTPKHLITATGQRVTLRCSPRSGDLSVYWYQQSLDQGLQFLIQYYNGEERAKGNILERFSAQQFPDLHSELNLSSLELGDSALYFCASSIVGQGYNEQFFGPGTRLTVL.

The chain couples TRBV7-6 to TRBJ2-3, with TRBD2 matching over 13 bases. V lost 5 bases, J lost 3 bases, and 5 bases stayed unmatched. This CDR3 spans 16 amino acids. The germline CDR1 and CDR2 sequences are SGHVS and FNYEAQ. CDR3 nucleotides: TGTGCCAGCAGCCAACAACTAGCGGGGGGGACAGATACGCAGTATTTT. The encoded protein is CASSQQLAGGTDTQYF.

V gene TRBV19 combines with J gene TRBJ1-4; 7 bases align to TRBD1. The V gene end was trimmed by 7 bases and the J gene end by 7 bases; junction bases not matched to a gene: 6. This CDR3 has 13 amino acids. Germline CDR1 reads LNHDA; CDR2 reads SQIVND (reference sequence). Written as DNA, the CDR3 is TGTGCCAGTATGGGACAGTTTAGTGAAAAACTGTTTTTT. Protein product: CASMGQFSEKLFF.

J is TRBJ1-2 and V is TRBV29-1, with D possibly being TRBD1 (5 bases). The CDR3 is 10 residues long. V gave up 4 bases and J gave up 8 bases, with 8 bases separating them. CDR1 is SQVTM, CDR2 ANQGSEA, per germline. The CDR3 coding sequence is TGCAGCGTTGCGGGGGTCGGCTACACCTTC. This sequence encodes CSVAGVGYTF.

This chain links TRBV25-1 with TRBJ2-5; 7 bases align to TRBD2. Per germline, CDR1 MGHDK and CDR2 SYGVNS. V lost 2 bases and J lost 4; bases outside the gene matches: 10. The CDR3 spans 16 residues. CDR3 in amino acids: CASSETRGGGGETQYF. The CDR3 region has the DNA TGTGCCAGCAGTGAAACCCGGGGCGGGGGAGGAGAGACCCAGTACTTC.

V gene TRBV5-1 combines with J gene TRBJ2-7; D is possibly TRBD1 (6 bases). Trimming left V 0 bases short and J 2 bases short, with 9 bases between. This CDR3 is built from 14 residues. Germline CDR1 and CDR2: SGHRS and YFSETQ. The CDR3 loop is CASSLGQDAYEQYF. CDR3 DNA sequence: TGCGCCAGCAGCTTGGGACAGGATGCCTACGAGCAGTACTTC.

The V gene is TRBV7-7, the J gene TRBJ1-4, with D tentatively TRBD1 (5 bases). CDR3 length equals 13 residues. The germline V gene has CDR1 SSHAT and CDR2 FNYEAQ (reference sequence). V lost 8 bases, J lost 4 bases, and 11 bases lay in between. CDR3 in amino acids: CASLQQVNEKLFF. Written as DNA, the CDR3 is TGTGCCAGCCTCCAACAGGTTAATGAAAAACTGTTTTTT.

The V and J genes are TRBV30 and TRBJ2-1; 13 positions agree with TRBD2. The germline V gene encodes CDR1 GTSNPN and CDR2 SVGIG (reference sequence). With V trimmed by 4 bases and J by 5 bases, 5 bases remained unmatched. This CDR3 has 15 residues. The CDR3 sequence is CAWTLGLAGNNEQFF. The CDR3 DNA sequence: TGTGCCTGGACATTGGGACTAGCGGGAAACAATGAGCAGTTCTTC.

The genes are TRBV9 and TRBJ2-7; no firm D call. Germline V gene sequence: CDR1 SGDLS, CDR2 YYNGEE. Deletions cut 5 bases from V and 5 bases from J, with 14 bases between. The CDR3 is 13 residues long. CDR3 protein: CASSRDGGDEQYF. Here the CDR3 DNA reads TGTGCCAGCAGTCGTGACGGTGGAGACGAGCAGTACTTC.

The J gene is TRBJ2-5, the V gene TRBV6-5; 11 bases align to TRBD2. Germline V gene data show CDR1 as MNHEY and CDR2 as SVGAGI. The junction had 5 bases not matched to a gene; V was cut back by 0 bases and J by 5 bases. This CDR3 is 16 amino acids long. CDR3 sequence reads: CASSYSLAGGLETQYF. The CDR3 DNA is TGTGCCAGCAGTTACTCATTAGCGGGGGGGCTGGAGACCCAGTACTTC.

This clone was seen only a few times. J is TRBJ1-1 and V is TRBV7-9; no reliable D call. This CDR3 has 15 residues. Germline V gene lookup returns CDR1 SEHNR and CDR2 FQNEAQ (reference sequence). Between the trimmed V and J ends, which lost 2 bases and 5 bases, there was a span of 15 bases. The CDR3 DNA sequence: TGTGCCAGCAGCTTAATGGCCGGGTCGGGGACTGAAGCTTTCTTT. Its protein product is CASSLMAGSGTEAFF.

V and J are TRBV2 and TRBJ2-7; TRBD1 aligns across 8 bases. Trimming cost V 3 bases and J 4 bases; bases outside gene matches: 8. Germline CDR1 is SNHLY and CDR2 is FYNNEI. The CDR3 sequence is 15 residues long. The CDR3 region has the DNA TGTGCCAGCAGTGATGGTGCTGGGGACAGGTACGAGCAGTACTTC. Amino acid sequence: CASSDGAGDRYEQYF.

The gene calls are TRBV21-1 and TRBJ2-1; TRBD2 is the table's D call and was not checked against the DNA. TRBV21-1 is listed as a pseudogene. The CDR3 is 15 amino acids. For the CDR3, the DNA is TGTGCCAGCAGCAAAGAAGGGCGGGGGACGAATGAGCAGTTCTTC. Protein: CASSKEGRGTNEQFF.

The genes are TRBV30 and TRBJ1-2; 7 bases match TRBD1. The ends lost 8 bases at V and 6 bases at J; junction bases unmatched: 15. The CDR3 has 14 amino acids. Germline assignment: CDR1 GTSNPN and CDR2 SVGIG (reference sequence). CDR3 region: CADGFVTGSDGYTF. CDR3 in DNA: TGTGCCGACGGGTTTGTGACAGGGTCGGATGGCTACACCTTC.

The chain has TRBV10-3 and TRBJ2-1; 12 bases align to TRBD2. With 8 bases clipped from V and 6 bases from J, the junction kept 2 bases outside the gene matches. The germline CDR1 and CDR2 sequences are ENHRY and SYGVKD. The CDR3 covers 13 residues. The CDR3 loop reads CAILAGGANEQFF. In DNA, the CDR3 is TGTGCCATCCTAGCGGGGGGGGCCAATGAGCAGTTCTTC.

The gene calls are TRBV6-1 and TRBJ1-2; 7 bases agree with TRBD1. CDR3 length equals 14 residues. Germline V gene lookup returns CDR1 MNHNS and CDR2 SASEGT. V shed 7 bases and J 8 bases; nucleotides not matched to a gene: 13. The CDR3 sequence is CASIRTGVQTGYTF. The CDR3 DNA sequence: TGTGCCAGCATCCGGACAGGCGTACAGACGGGCTACACCTTC.

This chain links TRBV7-6 with TRBJ2-5; 9 bases agree with TRBD2. Germline V gene lookup returns CDR1 SGHVS and CDR2 FNYEAQ. There are 17 residues in the CDR3. V lost 1 base to trimming and J lost 2 bases; unmatched junction nucleotides: 8. The CDR3 sequence: CASSLVPSGEGQETQYF. CDR3 DNA: TGTGCCAGCAGCTTAGTGCCTAGCGGGGAGGGGCAAGAGACCCAGTACTTC.

This clone was seen a single time. The chain combines TRBV27 with TRBJ2-4; 9 bases agree with TRBD1. CDR1 and CDR2 (germline): MNHEY, SMNVEV (reference sequence). The CDR3 loop spans 12 amino acids. Losses at the gene ends were 5 bases for V and 15 bases for J; bases not matched to a gene: 8. The CDR3 spells CASSPPDRGLYF. In DNA form, the CDR3 reads TGTGCCAGCAGTCCTCCGGACAGGGGCTTGTACTTC.

The chain is built from TRBV7-2 and TRBJ1-6, with TRBD1 matching 8 bases. The germline CDR1 and CDR2 sequences are SGHTA and FQGNSA. There are 13 residues in the CDR3. J gave up 12 bases and V 5 bases, and 6 bases lay outside the gene matches. CDR3 protein: CASSTAGGLPLHF. As DNA, the CDR3 is TGTGCCAGCAGCACCGCAGGGGGCTTACCCCTCCACTTT.

This clone is a singleton in its sample. The J gene is TRBJ2-5, the V gene TRBV7-9, with D perhaps matching TRBD1 (6 bases). The germline V gene encodes CDR1 SEHNR and CDR2 FQNEAQ (reference sequence). The CDR3 has 14 amino acids. Trimming took 1 base from V and 1 from J, leaving 7 bases between them. The CDR3 reads CASSLVTGQETQYF. The CDR3 DNA reads TGTGCCAGCAGCTTAGTGACAGGCCAAGAGACCCAGTACTTC.

This clone has only one observation. CDR3 region: CAIGQGNYEQYF. The DNA for the CDR3 is TGTGCCATCGGACAGGGAAACTACGAGCAGTACTTC. The chain employs TRBV10-3 and TRBJ2-7, with TRBD1 matching 8 bases. Germline V CDR1 and CDR2: ENHRY, SYGVKD. Trimming took 8 bases from V and 3 from J; bases not matched to a gene: 3. The CDR3 has 12 amino acids.

The J gene is TRBJ2-7, the V gene TRBV18, with a possible D match to TRBD1 (6 bases). Germline loops: CDR1 KGHSH, CDR2 LQKENI. V was shortened by 3 bases and J by 2 bases, with 11 bases between the two germline ends. The CDR3 covers 14 residues. This CDR3 is CASSPPGDPYEQYF. The CDR3 coding sequence is TGTGCCAGCTCACCCCCAGGGGACCCCTACGAGCAGTACTTC.

This chain links TRBV11-2 with TRBJ2-7, with D possibly TRBD1 on 5 matching bases. The CDR3 covers 15 residues. Looked up from germline, CDR1 is SGHAT and CDR2 is FQNNGV. V lost 1 base, J lost 0 bases, and 10 bases lay in between. The CDR3 DNA follows: TGTGCCAGCAGCTTAGCTCAGGGAAGCTCCTACGAGCAGTACTTC. Its translation is CASSLAQGSSYEQYF.

This rearrangement joins TRBV5-1 to TRBJ1-1; D possibly corresponds to TRBD1 (6 bases). Germline CDR1 is SGHRS and CDR2 is YFSETQ. Trimming left V 0 bases short and J 2 bases short, with 20 bases between. This CDR3 is built from 18 residues. The CDR3 region has the DNA TGCGCCAGCAGCTTGGAGGTGGTCAGGGGAGGGAGAAACACTGAAGCTTTCTTT. It specifies CASSLEVVRGGRNTEAFF. The full variable domain, in which reference TRBV5-1 and TRBJ1-1 provide the parts outside the CDR3, is KAGVTQTPRYLIKTRGQQVTLSCSPISGHRSVSWYQQTPGQGLQFLFEYFSETQRNKGNFPGRFSGRQFSNSRSEMNVSTLELGDSALYLCASSLEVVRGGRNTEAFFGQGTRLTVV.

J is TRBJ1-1 and V is TRBV5-4, with D possibly TRBD1 on 6 matching bases. Germline CDR1 SGHNT, CDR2 YYREEE (reference sequence). The CDR3 is 14 residues long. V lost 3 bases and J lost 4, with 13 bases in between. CDR3 in amino acids: CASSSPGVGTEAFF. The DNA for the CDR3 is TGTGCCAGCAGCTCGCCAGGGGTTGGCACTGAAGCTTTCTTT.

V gene TRBV5-1 combines with J gene TRBJ1-2; TRBD1 matches 7 bases. The CDR3 covers 16 residues. The trim removed 4 bases at V and 0 bases at J, leaving 9 bases unmatched. Germline V lookup: CDR1 SGHRS, CDR2 YFSETQ. Here the CDR3 DNA reads TGCGCCAGCAGCGCGGAATGGACAGGTGCTAACTATGGCTACACCTTC. Translation: CASSAEWTGANYGYTF.